This T cell receptor beta chain is drawn from a study of CD8 T cells in Susac syndrome. Random hexamers primed reverse transcription of 0.5 to 1 ug RNA. Across 54 Vbeta and 13 Jbeta, TCR beta CDR3 was amplified with immunoSEQ multiplex PCR. MiXCR was run by TCRdb on the immunoSEQ multiplex PCR reads, yielding one entry per CDR3 protein. The data contain around 200,000 distinct CDR3 sequences, 95% of them seen just once; the ten biggest clones take up around 0.08%. The V end was cut by 0 bases, the J end by 6 bases, with 11 bases between. The CDR3 runs 14 residues. CDR1 and CDR2 (germline): WSHSY, SAAADI.

What was sequenced was CD4+ T cells from PBMCs. V usage is TRBV10-2 and J usage is TRBJ2-5; D gene unclear. This clonotype was sampled from a human donor with multiple sclerosis. The CDR3 DNA reads as TGCGCCAGCAGTGAGTCGGCCGGGCGGCAGACCCAGTACTTC. This translates into CASSESAGRQTQYF.